A single sample is the source of the 7 T cell receptor beta chains below, sequenced in a study of tumor and adjacent non-tumor tissue in lung cancer. TCRbeta libraries were built with three rounds of nested PCR, modified from ARM-PCR. MiXCR, applied by TCRdb to the multiplex PCR reads, yields one record per CDR3 protein. The sample has 220,000 or so distinct CDR3 sequences, over 55% seen once. The template was RNA from unsorted bulk tissue. The sample comprised lung tumor tissue. The receptors were sampled from a man aged 60 to 75 with non-small cell lung cancer.

For this clonotype: Germline is not matched at one junction end, which may reflect a read error. The rearrangement joins TRBV11-2 to TRBJ1-1; D perhaps matches TRBD1 (5 bases). CDR3 length equals 13 residues. Germline CDR1 SGHAT, CDR2 FQNNGV. The CDR3 bases are TGTGACAGCAGCAGCGGGACGAACACTGAAGCTTTCTTT. Its protein is CDSSSGTNTEAFF.

The V gene is TRBV20-1, the J gene TRBJ2-5; the D gene is possibly TRBD1 (5 bases). Germline V lookup: CDR1 DFQATT, CDR2 SNEGSKA (reference sequence). This CDR3 has 12 residues. The V gene lost 6 bases and the J gene lost 2 bases, with 10 bases spanning the gap. The CDR3 region has the DNA TGCAGTGCGCAGGGAACGCAAGAGACCCAGTACTTC. It is translated as CSAQGTQETQYF.

A single count supports this clonotype. A read error is possible here, since a much larger clone lies one base away. This chain uses TRBV20-1 with TRBJ1-2; D call uncertain. V was pared by 3 bases and J by 5 bases, with 16 bases between. The CDR3 covers 14 residues. CDR1 is DFQATT, CDR2 SNEGSKA, per germline (reference sequence). DNA of the CDR3: TGCAGTGCTAGTCCTCTTGGGAAGGAGTATGGCTACACCTTC. It encodes CSASPLGKEYGYTF.

The rearrangement joins TRBV14 to TRBJ2-2; D gene uncertain. Germline V gene data show CDR1 as SGHDN and CDR2 as FVKESK. With 9 bases removed from V and 2 bases from J, the gap between germline ends came to 10 bases. The CDR3 totals 13 residues. The CDR3 loop is CARSSRNTGELFF. The CDR3 nucleotides read TGTGCCAGAAGCTCAAGAAACACCGGGGAGCTGTTTTTT.

With regard to this clonotype: A read error is likely, as this CDR3 ends without the conserved phenylalanine or tryptophan. This sequence joins TRBV11-2 and TRBJ1-1; D is possibly TRBD1 (5 bases). The CDR3 consists of 14 residues. Germline V gene sequence: CDR1 SGHAT, CDR2 FQNNGV. The CDR3 DNA is TGTGCTAGCAGCTTTACGGGACCGAACACTGAAGCTTTCTAT. Translated, it gives CASSFTGPNTEAFY.

As to this clonotype: Germline is not matched at one junction end, which may reflect a read error. The chain joins TRBV12-3 or TRBV12-4 to TRBJ1-1, with no clear D. CDR3 size: 14 residues. This CDR3 reads CTSSFSYRRTEAFF. The CDR3, as DNA: TGTACCAGCAGTTTCTCCTATAGGCGCACTGAAGCTTTCTTT.

Notes on this clonotype: As the CDR3 is not closed by the conserved phenylalanine or tryptophan, this likely results from a read error. J is TRBJ1-1 and V is TRBV12-3 or TRBV12-4; TRBD1 aligns across 8 bases. CDR3 length: 13 amino acids. Trimming took 8 bases from V and 5 from J; bases not matched to a gene: 7. CDR3 region: CASSRTGRTEAFL. The CDR3 DNA sequence: TGTGCCAGCTCGAGGACAGGGAGAACTGAAGCTTTCCTT.